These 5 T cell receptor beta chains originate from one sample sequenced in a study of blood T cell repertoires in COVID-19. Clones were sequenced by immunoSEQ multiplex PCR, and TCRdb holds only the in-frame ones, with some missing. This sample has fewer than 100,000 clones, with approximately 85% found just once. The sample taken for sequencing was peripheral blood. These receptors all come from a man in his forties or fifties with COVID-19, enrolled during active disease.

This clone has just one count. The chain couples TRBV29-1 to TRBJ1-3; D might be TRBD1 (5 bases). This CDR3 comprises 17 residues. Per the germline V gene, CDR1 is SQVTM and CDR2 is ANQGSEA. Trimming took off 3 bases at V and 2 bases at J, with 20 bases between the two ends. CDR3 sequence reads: CSVDLGGGVITGNTIYF. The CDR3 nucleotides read TGCAGCGTTGATTTGGGGGGAGGGGTTATTACTGGAAACACCATATATTTT.

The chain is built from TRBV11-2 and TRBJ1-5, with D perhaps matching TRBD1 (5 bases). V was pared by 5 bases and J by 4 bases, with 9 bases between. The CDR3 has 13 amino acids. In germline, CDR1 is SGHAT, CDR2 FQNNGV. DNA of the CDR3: TGTGCCAGCAGCCCGCGACAGAATCAGCCCCAGCATTTT. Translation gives CASSPRQNQPQHF.

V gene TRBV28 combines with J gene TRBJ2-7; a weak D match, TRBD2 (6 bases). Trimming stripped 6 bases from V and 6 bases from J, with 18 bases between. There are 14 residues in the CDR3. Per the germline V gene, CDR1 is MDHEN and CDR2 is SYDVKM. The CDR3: CASSDRLGRSEQYF. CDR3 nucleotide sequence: TGTGCCAGCAGCGACCGACTAGGACGTAGCGAGCAGTACTTC.

The CDR3 loop reads CASSLTGVRYEQYF. CDR3 bases: TGTGCCAGCAGCCTGACAGGGGTGAGGTACGAGCAGTACTTC. The chain uses TRBV7-9 and TRBJ2-7; TRBD1 aligns across 8 bases. Trimming took 5 bases from V and 4 from J; bases not matched to a gene: 7. CDR1 and CDR2 (germline): SEHNR, FQNEAQ (reference sequence). CDR3 size: 14 residues.

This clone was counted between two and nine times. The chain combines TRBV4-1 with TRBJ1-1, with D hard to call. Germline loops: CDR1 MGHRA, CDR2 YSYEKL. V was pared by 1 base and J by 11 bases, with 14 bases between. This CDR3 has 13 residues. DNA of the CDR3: TGCGCCAGCAGCCAAGGCTTTGCCAACACGGCTTTCTTT. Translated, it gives CASSQGFANTAFF.